In this sample, the clone carrying this T cell receptor (beta chain) turned up many times. As yet, its antigen is unknown. Employing constant-segment primers, 5'RACE generated TCR alpha and TCR beta cDNA libraries bearing sample barcodes and UMIs. TCRdb re-derived calls from the 5' RACE reads in MiXCR, one entry per CDR3 protein. The sample yields 180,000 or so distinct CDR3 sequences, 9.5% to 13% seen once. The length of the CDR3 is 13 residues. Deletions cut 7 bases from V and 7 bases from J, with 16 bases between. The data stem from a study of T-cell memory formation after mild COVID-19. About the research overall: Clusters were largely donor specific.

Findings and limits, study-wide: The second-wave clones peaking on day 37 were not confirmed as SARS-CoV-2-specific.

Sequencing used PBMCs or a T cell subset sorted from them (not recorded which). The source is a man between 18 and 35 years old who had mild COVID-19 (a few samples of this study predate the infection). Cell type and time point are not known. The chain combines TRBV12-3 or TRBV12-4 with TRBJ2-5; D may correspond to TRBD1 or TRBD2 (5 bases each). CDR3 residues: CASKWGSHGTQYF. CDR3 nucleotide sequence: TGTGCCAGCAAGTGGGGGAGCCACGGGACCCAGTACTTC.